This TCR beta chain was captured by sequencing in a study of long-term antiretroviral therapy in people with HIV. The assay, immunoSEQ v3.0, was run at survey level. Measured with immunoSEQ multiplex PCR; TCRdb has only the in-frame clones, and not every one. The data show under 25,000 clones, around 75% seen once. V lost 0 bases and J lost 2, with 14 bases in between. Germline loops: CDR1 ENHRY, CDR2 SYGVKD. This CDR3 is built from 17 residues. Per individual, the PBMC samples numbered at least one pre-ART and at least two post-ART. Each HIV participant was treated in the United States. The sequenced sample was unsorted PBMCs, obtained 0.5 years before starting antiretroviral therapy. This chain joins TRBV10-3 and TRBJ2-1, with D perhaps given as TRBD1 or TRBD2 (5 bases each). This TCR derives from a man aged 18 to 29 with HIV. The CDR3 DNA reads as TGTGCCATCAGTGAGTCCCCTTTCGGGGCTACCTACAATGAGCAGTTCTTC. Translation gives CAISESPFGATYNEQFF.